One sample yielded the 30 T cell receptor beta chains listed below, sequenced in a study of T cells in Graves' hyperthyroidism and ophthalmopathy. It was RNA transcripts that yielded the amplified TCR beta CDR3 regions. Using the HTBI primer set, a first-round RT-PCR was run on the TCR CDR3. TCRdb processed the multiplex PCR reads anew with MiXCR; each CDR3 protein has one entry. Of 600,000 to 650,000 distinct CDR3 sequences in the sample, roughly 17% were seen once. The material sequenced was blood. All receptors come from a woman in her thirties with Graves' hyperthyroidism.

This chain's CDR3 is CASSHQPGLAGQQYF. CDR3 in DNA: TGTGCCAGCAGCCACCAACCGGGACTAGCGGGTCAGCAGTACTTC. V usage is TRBV3-1 and J usage is TRBJ2-7; 12 nucleotides agree with TRBD2. J lost 8 bases, V lost 3 bases, and 8 bases had no gene match. CDR1 and CDR2 from the germline V gene are LGHDT and YNNKEL (reference sequence). This CDR3 is built from 15 residues.

This clonotype appeared many times. This chain uses TRBV28 with TRBJ1-2; 12 nucleotides agree with TRBD1. Germline CDR1 and CDR2: MDHEN and SYDVKM. This CDR3 region has 15 residues. V trimming: 2 bases; J trimming: 4 bases; junction bases outside the gene matches: 2. CDR3 nucleotides: TGTGCCAGCAGTTTAGGGACAGGGGGCACCTATGGCTACACCTTC. It codes for CASSLGTGGTYGYTF.

V and J are TRBV9 and TRBJ2-7, with 11 positions matching TRBD1. Germline CDR1 and CDR2: SGDLS and YYNGEE. The trim removed 0 bases at V and 3 bases at J, leaving 2 bases unmatched. The CDR3 loop spans 15 amino acids. The CDR3 nucleotides read TGTGCCAGCAGCGTAGCGGGACAGGGGGTCTACGAGCAGTACTTC. Its protein is CASSVAGQGVYEQYF.

The genes are TRBV20-1 and TRBJ1-5; possibly TRBD1 for D (5 bases). The CDR3 totals 15 residues. CDR1 and CDR2 (germline): DFQATT, SNEGSKA (reference sequence). V was trimmed by 6 bases and J by 0 bases, leaving 15 bases between them. CDR3 sequence (DNA): TGCAGTGCCGTTAGACAGCTAAATAGCAATCAGCCCCAGCATTTT. It codes for CSAVRQLNSNQPQHF.

In this sample, this clonotype turned up many times. At one end the junction does not follow the germline gene, possibly because of a read error. CDR3 sequence: CASSFTSETDAQYF. The CDR3 DNA is TGTGCCAGCAGTTTTACTAGCGAAACAGATGCGCAGTATTTT. The chain uses TRBV12-3 or TRBV12-4 and TRBJ2-3, with 7 bases fitting TRBD2. The CDR3 sequence is 14 residues long.

The chain carries TRBV7-3 and TRBJ1-5; D gene ambiguous. The CDR3 covers 18 residues. Germline V gene data show CDR1 as SGHTA and CDR2 as FQGTGA. The V gene lost 2 bases and the J gene lost 0 bases, with 17 bases spanning the gap. In DNA form, the CDR3 reads TGTGCCAGCAGCTTAGGGATCGGGTCGGTGTATAGCAATCAGCCCCAGCATTTT. Translated: CASSLGIGSVYSNQPQHF.

This clonotype was counted at least ten times. This chain connects TRBV18 to TRBJ2-5; a possible D gene is TRBD2 (6 bases). V was pared by 0 bases and J by 3 bases, with 8 bases between. Germline CDR1 reads KGHSH; CDR2 reads LQKENI. The CDR3 has 14 residues. This CDR3 reads CASSPPSGEETQYF. The DNA for the CDR3 is TGTGCCAGCTCACCACCGTCGGGAGAAGAGACCCAGTACTTC.

This chain joins TRBV12-3 or TRBV12-4 and TRBJ2-1; D is ambiguous. The V and J ends lost 2 bases and 6 bases respectively, with 11 bases between them. This CDR3 has 14 amino acids. The CDR3: CASSLSDFANEQFF. The CDR3, as DNA: TGTGCCAGCAGTTTAAGTGATTTCGCCAATGAGCAGTTCTTC.

This clonotype was counted a few times. The V and J genes are TRBV5-6 and TRBJ1-2; TRBD1 is a possible D gene (6 bases). The CDR3 has 15 residues. CDR1 is SGHDT and CDR2 is YYEEEE in the germline V gene. V lost 1 base, J lost 3 bases, and 13 bases lay in between. The CDR3 region has the DNA TGTGCCAGCAGCTTGAGGGGGGGCGCCGACTATGGCTACACCTTC. This gives the protein CASSLRGGADYGYTF.

In this sample, this clonotype turned up a few times. The chain couples TRBV5-8 to TRBJ2-1; a possible D gene is TRBD2 (6 bases). This CDR3 is 14 amino acids long. Looked up from germline, CDR1 is SGHTS and CDR2 is YDEGEE. V lost 1 base to trimming and J lost 7 bases, with 12 bases between them. The chain's CDR3 is CASSLYPGANEQFF. The CDR3 nucleotides read TGTGCCAGCAGCTTGTATCCGGGAGCTAATGAGCAGTTCTTC.

The rearrangement joins TRBV5-1 to TRBJ1-5; TRBD1 agrees at 11 bases. The CDR3 has 14 amino acids. Trimming at V came to 4 bases and at J to 10 bases, leaving 7 bases not matched to a gene. Germline loops: CDR1 SGHRS, CDR2 YFSETQ. Here the CDR3 DNA reads TGCGCCAGCAGCGCCGGACAGGGGGCGTCTCCCCAGCATTTT. Translated, it gives CASSAGQGASPQHF.

V and J are TRBV19 and TRBJ1-5; 12 bases match TRBD1. The CDR3 has 15 residues. Germline V gives CDR1 LNHDA, CDR2 SQIVND (reference sequence). V gave up 7 bases and J gave up 5 bases; unmatched junction bases: 6. The CDR3 loop reads CASNGDRGLDQPQHF. CDR3 coding DNA: TGTGCCAGTAATGGGGACAGGGGGCTTGATCAGCCCCAGCATTTT.

This clonotype was counted ten times or more. The chain recombines TRBV5-1 with TRBJ2-7; D perhaps matches TRBD1 (6 bases). V gave up 4 bases and J gave up 5 bases, with 19 bases separating them. Germline loops: CDR1 SGHRS, CDR2 YFSETQ. The CDR3 length is 15 residues. CDR3 DNA: TGCGCCAGCAGCGCCTACAGGGTAGTAGGCGACGAGCAGTACTTC. This gives the protein CASSAYRVVGDEQYF.

Concerning this clonotype itself: A single base separates this from a much larger clone, so it may be a read error. In this CDR3 the conserved last residue, phenylalanine or tryptophan, is missing, so a read error is likely. The V call is TRBV30, the J call TRBJ1-6, with TRBD1 as a possible D gene (5 bases). V was cut by 2 bases and J by 8 bases, with 10 bases left in between. This CDR3 spans 13 amino acids. CDR1 GTSNPN and CDR2 SVGIG come from the germline V gene (reference sequence). CDR3 amino acids: CAWSKRGDSPLHS. DNA of the CDR3: TGTGCCTGGAGTAAAAGGGGCGATTCACCCCTCCACTCT.

The genes are TRBV6-1 and TRBJ1-2, with no clear D. There are 18 residues in the CDR3. The V and J ends lost 6 bases and 3 bases respectively, with 26 bases between them. Per the germline V gene, CDR1 is MNHNS and CDR2 is SASEGT. In DNA, the CDR3 is TGTGCCAGCAGCCCTGAATTACCGGGCCTAACTCTCCACTATGGCTACACCTTC. Amino acid sequence: CASSPELPGLTLHYGYTF.

The chain joins TRBV7-9 to TRBJ2-1; the D gene is possibly TRBD1 (6 bases). Germline-derived CDR1 and CDR2 are SEHNR and FQNEAQ (reference sequence). The CDR3 spans 14 residues. V was shortened by 1 base and J by 6 bases, with 10 bases between the two germline ends. CDR3 DNA: TGTGCCAGCAGCTTAGGGACAGATTTCAATGAGCAGTTCTTC. Its protein product is CASSLGTDFNEQFF.

J is TRBJ1-2 and V is TRBV5-1; TRBD1 is a possible D gene (6 bases). CDR1 is SGHRS, CDR2 YFSETQ, per germline. The CDR3 is made up of 14 amino acids. V was clipped by 4 bases and J by 3 bases, with 13 bases between them. This chain's CDR3 is CASSLMQGYYGYTF. The CDR3 DNA follows: TGCGCCAGCAGCCTCATGCAGGGGTACTATGGCTACACCTTC.

The chain recombines TRBV12-3 or TRBV12-4 with TRBJ1-2; no reliable D call. V was shortened by 5 bases and J by 0 bases, with 4 bases between the two germline ends. This CDR3 region has 12 residues. The CDR3 sequence: CASSATNYGYTF. CDR3 coding DNA: TGTGCCAGCAGTGCAACTAACTATGGCTACACCTTC.

This clonotype was found many times. The V gene is TRBV20-1, the J gene TRBJ2-1, with 14 bases matching TRBD2. V gave up 5 bases and J gave up 10 bases; unmatched junction bases: 10. The CDR3 contains 15 residues. Germline V gives CDR1 DFQATT, CDR2 SNEGSKA (reference sequence). CDR3: CSALPTSGRVGEQFF. CDR3 nucleotide sequence: TGCAGTGCTCTCCCGACTAGCGGGAGGGTAGGGGAGCAGTTCTTC.

This clonotype was counted many times. This chain connects TRBV7-2 to TRBJ2-7, with TRBD2 matching over 10 bases. V lost 3 bases and J lost 1; bases outside the gene matches: 3. This CDR3 comprises 15 residues. Germline CDR1 reads SGHTA; CDR2 reads FQGNSA. The DNA of the CDR3 is TGTGCCAGCAGCTTCGTTAGCGGGGGGTCCTACGAGCAGTACTTC. It codes for CASSFVSGGSYEQYF.

This clonotype has at least ten counts. This sequence joins TRBV27 and TRBJ2-3, with TRBD2 as a possible D gene (5 bases). This CDR3 has 15 residues. V was pared by 6 bases and J by 2 bases, with 15 bases between. Germline-derived CDR1 and CDR2 are MNHEY and SMNVEV (reference sequence). CDR3 residues: CASSPTRVNTDTQYF. The CDR3, as DNA: TGTGCCAGCAGCCCCACGCGGGTAAACACAGATACGCAGTATTTT.

This clonotype was seen repeatedly, ten times or more. The chain uses TRBV10-3 and TRBJ2-5; D is unclear. The CDR3 consists of 13 residues. Deletions cut 4 bases from V and 0 bases from J, with 6 bases between. CDR1 and CDR2 from the germline V gene are ENHRY and SYGVKD. The CDR3 here is CAISVRDQETQYF. CDR3 coding DNA: TGTGCCATCAGTGTTAGGGACCAAGAGACCCAGTACTTC.

This clonotype was detected a few times. One junction end disagrees with the germline gene, perhaps due to a read error. The gene calls are TRBV10-3 and TRBJ1-1, with D possibly TRBD1 on 5 matching bases. This CDR3 is 12 amino acids long. CDR1 and CDR2 from the germline V gene are ENHRY and SYGVKD. CDR3 DNA sequence: TGTGCCACCAGTGAGAGCGACAGTGAAGCTTTCTTT. It is translated as CATSESDSEAFF.

The sample holds many counts of this clonotype. This chain joins TRBV11-2 and TRBJ2-7; D uncertain. Germline V gene data show CDR1 as SGHAT and CDR2 as FQNNGV. The ends were cut back, 0 bases at V and 6 bases at J, with 3 bases in the middle. The CDR3 totals 11 residues. The CDR3 protein is CASSLELEQYF. The CDR3 DNA reads as TGTGCCAGCAGCTTAGAGCTCGAGCAGTACTTC.

This clonotype was counted a few times. J is TRBJ2-1 and V is TRBV14, with unresolved D. Deletions cut 0 bases from V and 9 bases from J, with 9 bases between. The CDR3 is made up of 13 amino acids. Looked up from germline, CDR1 is SGHDN and CDR2 is FVKESK. CDR3 bases: TGTGCCAGCAGCCAAGATCTCGGTGGTGAGCAGTTCTTC. This codes for CASSQDLGGEQFF.

This clonotype was counted a few times. The V and J genes are TRBV7-3 and TRBJ2-1; D may correspond to TRBD1 or TRBD2 (6 bases each). The length of the CDR3 is 14 residues. Deletions cut 5 bases from V and 11 bases from J, with 19 bases between. The germline V gene encodes CDR1 SGHTA and CDR2 FQGTGA. This CDR3 is CASSPPGGAVQQFF. The CDR3 region has the DNA TGTGCCAGCAGCCCTCCCGGGGGCGCGGTACAGCAGTTCTTC.

This clonotype was counted ten times or more. The chain joins TRBV6-1 to TRBJ2-5; TRBD1 agrees at 7 bases. The germline CDR1 and CDR2 sequences are MNHNS and SASEGT. The CDR3 covers 13 residues. V lost 6 bases and J lost 7; bases outside the gene matches: 8. The CDR3 DNA reads as TGTGCCAGCAGCCTACAGGGGTTGGGGACCCAGTACTTC. It is translated as CASSLQGLGTQYF.

The V gene is TRBV11-3, the J gene TRBJ1-6, with D unclear. The CDR3 totals 13 residues. V lost 3 bases, J lost 9 bases, and 9 bases lay in between. CDR1 is SGHNT, CDR2 YENEEA, per germline. CDR3 amino acids: CASSLERFSPLHF. As DNA, the CDR3 is TGTGCCAGCAGCTTGGAACGTTTTTCACCCCTCCACTTT.

This clonotype was found many times. V usage is TRBV12-3 or TRBV12-4 and J usage is TRBJ2-3; 9 bases agree with TRBD2. J gave up 4 bases and V 7 bases, and 9 bases lay outside the gene matches. The length of the CDR3 is 15 residues. The CDR3 nucleotides are TGTGCCAGCACCCTGGGACTAGCTGGGGCAGATACGCAGTATTTT. This sequence encodes CASTLGLAGADTQYF.

The genes are TRBV24-1 and TRBJ1-1; the D is unclear. The CDR3 covers 14 residues. The V gene's germline CDR1 is KGHDR and CDR2 SFDVKD. V dropped 2 bases and J dropped 1 base, with 7 bases sitting between them. Written as DNA, the CDR3 is TGTGCCACCAGTGATTCTCCTCCGAACACTGAAGCTTTCTTT. Its translation: CATSDSPPNTEAFF.